This record concerns one T cell receptor beta chain sequence. Its antigen is currently unknown. The sample originates from a study of CD8 T cell repertoires and HIV-1 epitope variants. Study information: Each of Twenty-five Gag and Nef epitope peptides stimulated a separate culture. Separate from the cultures, 1M uncultured T cells served as baseline.

Here immunoSEQ multiplex PCR was the method, and the copy in TCRdb shows in-frame clones only, minus some. This sample yields about 5,800 clones, of which roughly 60% are seen a single time; 44% belongs to the top ten. This CDR3 has 12 residues. Germline assignment: CDR1 SGHKS and CDR2 YYEKEE (reference sequence). V lost 0 bases and J lost 6, with 6 bases in between. The V gene is TRBV5-5, the J gene TRBJ1-1; no reliable D call. The TCR comes from a male donor with HIV. The sequencing input was cultured CD8+ T cells derived from PBMCs. The CDR3, as DNA: TGTGCCAGCAGCTTGGGGTACTCTGAAGCTTTCTTT. This sequence encodes CASSLGYSEAFF.